This TCR beta chain originates from a study of molecular identifiers for immune sequencing clone quantification. Notes on the study in general: Clones carrying above 20 RNA copies accounted for over 98% of effector molecules, under 1% in naive cells.

Comment on this clonotype: Its target is unknown. A much larger clone lies one base from this, so it may be a read error.

V was trimmed by 4 bases and J by 3 bases, leaving 12 bases between them. CDR3 size: 13 residues. CDR1 DFQATT and CDR2 SNEGSKA come from the germline V gene (reference sequence). MiXCR, applied by TCRdb to the PCR reads, yields one record per CDR3 protein. The table shows over 550,000 distinct CDR3 sequences, with about 25% occurring only once. With RNA at 10%, 30% or 50%, naive CD8 libraries came from roughly 20,000 to 1,000,000 sorted cells. Material: naive CD8+ T cells from blood, with Jurkat cell RNA spiked in. The subset denotes: FACS-sorted CD8+CD4-CCR7+CD45RA+ naive T cells. This TCR derives from a human donor in good health. Some libraries in this study had Jurkat cell RNA spiked in. The chain carries TRBV20-1 and TRBJ1-1; D not certain. CDR3 in DNA: TGCAGTGCTACCCCGGACGTGGACACTGAAGCTTTCTTT. Its translation is CSATPDVDTEAFF.